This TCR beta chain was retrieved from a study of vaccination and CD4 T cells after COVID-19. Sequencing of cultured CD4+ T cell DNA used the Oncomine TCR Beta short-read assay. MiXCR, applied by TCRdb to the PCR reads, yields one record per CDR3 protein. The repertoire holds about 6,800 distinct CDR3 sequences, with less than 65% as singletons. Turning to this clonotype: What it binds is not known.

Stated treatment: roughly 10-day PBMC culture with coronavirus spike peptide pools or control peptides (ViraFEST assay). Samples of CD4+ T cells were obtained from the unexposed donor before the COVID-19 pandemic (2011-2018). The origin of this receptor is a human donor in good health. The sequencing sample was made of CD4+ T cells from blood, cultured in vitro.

The CDR3 DNA follows: TGTGCCAGCAGAGACCCGGGGCATAATTCACCCCTCCACTTT. The encoded protein is CASRDPGHNSPLHF. The chain joins TRBV6-2 or TRBV6-3 to TRBJ1-6; D possibly corresponds to TRBD1 (5 bases). CDR1 is MNHEY and CDR2 is SVGEGT in the germline V gene. V was trimmed by 6 bases and J by 5 bases, leaving 11 bases between them. The CDR3 extends over 14 amino acids.